Listed here are 27 T cell receptor beta chains from one sample, sequenced in a study of T cell responses to AZD1222 COVID-19 vaccine. Some clones are missing from TCRdb's copy, which holds only in-frame ones; the method was immunoSEQ multiplex PCR. The sample yields 100,000 to 150,000 clones, about 87% seen once. This specimen consisted of peripheral blood, obtained on day 0 of AZD1222 vaccination. These receptors came from an adult in good health.

The CDR3 sequence is CASSKARELFF. CDR3 DNA sequence: TGTGCCAGTAGTAAAGCGCGGGAGCTGTTTTTT. The V call is TRBV19, the J call TRBJ2-2; D gene unclear. The CDR3 extends over 11 amino acids. V shed 4 bases and J shed 9 bases, with 6 bases lying between them. CDR1 is LNHDA and CDR2 is SQIVND in the germline V gene (reference sequence).

The chain couples TRBV12-3 or TRBV12-4 to TRBJ2-5; D perhaps matches TRBD2 (6 bases). Deletions cut 8 bases from V and 2 bases from J, with 12 bases between. The CDR3 is 13 residues long. Written as DNA, the CDR3 is TGTGCCAGCTCCGAGGAGGGACAAGAGACCCAGTACTTC. Translating gives CASSEEGQETQYF.

This chain uses TRBV6-1 with TRBJ1-6; D is unresolved. CDR1 is MNHNS and CDR2 is SASEGT in the germline V gene. This CDR3 has 13 amino acids. With 1 base removed from V and 10 bases from J, the gap between germline ends came to 8 bases. For the CDR3, the DNA is TGTGCCAGCAGTGAAGACGGAGAGTCACCCCTCCACTTT. This sequence encodes CASSEDGESPLHF.

This sequence joins TRBV5-5 and TRBJ2-7; 8 bases line up with TRBD2. Per the germline V gene, CDR1 is SGHKS and CDR2 is YYEKEE (reference sequence). The ends lost 0 bases at V and 4 bases at J; junction bases unmatched: 6. The CDR3 sequence is 15 residues long. CDR3 amino acids: CASSLGGGGFYEQYF. The DNA of the CDR3 is TGTGCCAGCAGCTTGGGTGGCGGGGGGTTTTACGAGCAGTACTTC.

The chain combines TRBV19 with TRBJ1-5; D remains unclear. The CDR3 length is 17 residues. Germline V gene data show CDR1 as LNHDA and CDR2 as SQIVND (reference sequence). Trimming took 4 bases from V and 0 from J, leaving 16 bases between them. CDR3 nucleotide sequence: TGTGCCAGTAGTAGGACCCTCGCGGAGTATAGCAATCAGCCCCAGCATTTT. It encodes CASSRTLAEYSNQPQHF.

The chain has TRBV11-1 and TRBJ1-1; tentatively, D is TRBD1 (5 bases). The CDR3 is 14 residues long. Germline V gene lookup returns CDR1 SGHAT and CDR2 FQDESV (reference sequence). V dropped 5 bases and J dropped 4 bases, with 14 bases sitting between them. CDR3: CASSEFRVGTEAFF. The DNA of the CDR3 is TGTGCCAGCAGCGAATTCAGGGTGGGCACTGAAGCTTTCTTT.

This clone was seen only once. The chain carries TRBV4-3 and TRBJ2-7; no clear D. The CDR3 extends over 13 amino acids. The V gene lost 1 base and the J gene lost 2 bases, with 6 bases spanning the gap. CDR1 is LGHNA and CDR2 is YSLEER in the germline V gene. The CDR3 nucleotides read TGCGCCAGCAGCCAAGCCCCGGCCTACGAGCAGTACTTC. It codes for CASSQAPAYEQYF.

The V call is TRBV12-3 or TRBV12-4, the J call TRBJ1-2; unclear D gene. V was clipped by 2 bases and J by 8 bases, with 12 bases between them. CDR3 length: 13 residues. The DNA for the CDR3 is TGTGCCAGCAGTTTACCCTCGAACGCCGGCTACACCTTC. Translation: CASSLPSNAGYTF.

The rearrangement links TRBV28 to TRBJ1-2; D remains ambiguous. The germline gives CDR1 MDHEN, CDR2 SYDVKM. The V end lost 3 bases, the J end lost 7 bases, and 18 bases lay between the germline ends. The CDR3 is 15 residues long. CDR3 bases: TGTGCCAGCAGTTTGCCGTTTACCCTAGTGGGTGGCTACACCTTC. Protein product: CASSLPFTLVGGYTF.

The genes are TRBV28 and TRBJ2-3, with 14 positions matching TRBD2. The CDR3 is made up of 17 amino acids. Germline V lookup: CDR1 MDHEN, CDR2 SYDVKM. Trimming at V came to 7 bases and at J to 0 bases, leaving 6 bases not matched to a gene. CDR3 sequence reads: CASTWTSGRPSTDTQYF. The CDR3 bases are TGTGCCAGCACCTGGACTAGCGGGAGGCCTAGCACAGATACGCAGTATTTT.

This clone was recorded a few times. The rearrangement uses TRBV7-2 and TRBJ2-5; TRBD2 aligns across 9 bases. Trimming took 2 bases from V and 5 from J; bases not matched to a gene: 18. The CDR3 is 19 amino acids. Germline V gene lookup returns CDR1 SGHTA and CDR2 FQGNSA. The CDR3 sequence: CASSLQQGFEREDWETQYF. The CDR3 nucleotides are TGTGCCAGCAGCTTACAACAGGGATTCGAGCGGGAGGATTGGGAGACCCAGTACTTC.

The gene calls are TRBV20-1 and TRBJ1-6, with unresolved D. Deletions cut 3 bases from V and 6 bases from J, with 9 bases between. This CDR3 region has 13 residues. Germline V CDR1 and CDR2: DFQATT, SNEGSKA (reference sequence). The CDR3 protein is CSASGGFNSPLHF. The CDR3 DNA sequence: TGCAGTGCTAGTGGAGGTTTTAATTCACCCCTCCACTTT.

The chain has TRBV28 and TRBJ1-1; D gene ambiguous. The V end lost 3 bases, the J end lost 4 bases, and 9 bases lay between the germline ends. Germline V gives CDR1 MDHEN, CDR2 SYDVKM. This CDR3 contains 13 residues. CDR3 sequence reads: CASSLPPPTEAFF. The CDR3, as DNA: TGTGCCAGCAGTTTGCCCCCACCCACTGAAGCTTTCTTT.

This rearrangement joins TRBV4-3 to TRBJ1-4; no clear D. The length of the CDR3 is 14 residues. Germline V gene sequence: CDR1 LGHNA, CDR2 YSLEER. Trimming pared 1 base from V and 8 bases from J, leaving 11 bases between. The CDR3 bases are TGCGCCAGCAGCCAAGTGAGGGTAGGAGAAAAACTGTTTTTT. As protein: CASSQVRVGEKLFF.

V and J are TRBV7-3 and TRBJ2-2, with 16 positions matching TRBD2. After removal of 0 bases from V and 1 base from J, the junction contained 2 bases not matched to a gene. Germline CDR1 is SGHTA and CDR2 is FQGTGA. This CDR3 has 19 residues. The CDR3 DNA is TGTGCCAGCAGCTTAACGGGACTAGCGGGAGGGATGAACACCGGGGAGCTGTTTTTT. As protein: CASSLTGLAGGMNTGELFF.

This chain links TRBV12-3 or TRBV12-4 with TRBJ1-1; D is possibly TRBD1 (5 bases). CDR3 length equals 13 residues. V gave up 3 bases and J gave up 5 bases, with 10 bases separating them. CDR3 bases: TGTGCCAGCAGTTTCGGGGGAGATACTGAAGCTTTCTTT. Protein product: CASSFGGDTEAFF.

V is TRBV9 and J is TRBJ2-3; D might be TRBD2 (6 bases). The V gene's germline CDR1 is SGDLS and CDR2 YYNGEE. The germline V and J ends were trimmed by 0 bases and 5 bases, with 10 bases remaining between them. The CDR3 has 14 amino acids. CDR3 DNA sequence: TGTGCCAGCAGCGTAGCTACCGGGGGAGATACGCAGTATTTT. Protein: CASSVATGGDTQYF.

The gene calls are TRBV27 and TRBJ2-3, with 8 bases matching TRBD1. After removal of 3 bases from V and 8 bases from J, the junction contained 7 bases not matched to a gene. CDR1 is MNHEY, CDR2 SMNVEV, per germline (reference sequence). There are 14 residues in the CDR3. CDR3 in amino acids: CASSLVQGDGTQYF. As DNA, the CDR3 is TGTGCCAGCAGTTTGGTACAGGGGGATGGTACGCAGTATTTT.

This chain connects TRBV3-1 (or the pseudogene TRBV3-2) to TRBJ2-5; possibly TRBD2 for D (5 bases). The CDR3 has 14 amino acids. Trimming took off 1 base at V and 5 bases at J, with 11 bases between the two ends. Germline V gives CDR1 LGHDT, CDR2 YNNKEL (reference sequence). CDR3 protein: CASSQGLAAETQYF. For the CDR3, the DNA is TGTGCCAGCAGCCAAGGGCTAGCAGCCGAGACCCAGTACTTC.

The DNA of the CDR3 is TGCAGCGTTGATAAGGGAAAGAACACTGAAGCTTTCTTT. As protein: CSVDKGKNTEAFF. V is TRBV29-1 and J is TRBJ1-1; D not certain. V shed 3 bases and J shed 1 base, with 9 bases lying between them. The germline CDR1 and CDR2 sequences are SQVTM and ANQGSEA. This CDR3 is built from 13 residues.

The chain recombines TRBV7-2 with TRBJ2-2, with 9 positions matching TRBD2. This CDR3 region has 14 residues. Trimming at V came to 3 bases and at J to 6 bases, leaving 2 bases not matched to a gene. Germline CDR1 and CDR2: SGHTA and FQGNSA. CDR3 sequence: CASSLGLAPGELFF. CDR3 bases: TGTGCCAGCAGCTTGGGACTAGCCCCCGGGGAGCTGTTTTTT. Combining the CDR3 with reference TRBV7-2 and TRBJ2-2 gives the whole variable domain GAGVSQSPSNKVTEKGKDVELRCDPISGHTALYWYRQSLGQGLEFLIYFQGNSAPDKSGLPSDRFSAERTGGSVSTLTIQRTQQEDSAVYLCASSLGLAPGELFFGEGSRLTVL.

The chain joins TRBV6-2 or TRBV6-3 to TRBJ1-2; D unresolved. Trimming took 2 bases from V and 4 from J, leaving 14 bases between them. This CDR3 spans 15 amino acids. Per germline, CDR1 MNHEY and CDR2 SVGEGT. The CDR3 DNA reads as TGTGCCAGCAGTTACCGTGCGGATCTCATCTATGGCTACACCTTC. It translates to CASSYRADLIYGYTF.

DNA for the CDR3: TGCGCCAGCAGTGAGTCGACTCTAAGGCCCGAAAACTCCTACGAGCAGTACTTC. Its protein product is CASSESTLRPENSYEQYF. The chain links TRBV10-1 to TRBJ2-7, with D unresolved. V was cut by 0 bases and J by 0 bases, with 18 bases left in between. The germline V gene encodes CDR1 WNHNN and CDR2 SYGVQD (reference sequence). The CDR3 covers 18 residues.

The chain employs TRBV7-8 and TRBJ1-2, with no clear D. The germline V and J ends were trimmed by 5 bases and 13 bases, with 23 bases remaining between them. This CDR3 contains 14 residues. The germline V gene has CDR1 SGHVS and CDR2 FQNEAQ. For the CDR3, the DNA is TGTGCCAGCAGCCGTCCCAGAATACGATACCCTATCACCTTC. Translation: CASSRPRIRYPITF.

The chain recombines TRBV24-1 with TRBJ2-1, with D perhaps matching TRBD2 (7 bases). From germline, CDR1 is KGHDR and CDR2 SFDVKD. With 6 bases removed from V and 7 bases from J, the gap between germline ends came to 15 bases. The CDR3 runs to 14 residues. As DNA, the CDR3 is TGTGCCACCAGTTCTAGGGGGGGGAGGAATGAGCAGTTCTTC. Protein sequence: CATSSRGGRNEQFF.

V usage is TRBV27 and J usage is TRBJ2-1; no reliable D call. V was cut by 7 bases and J by 0 bases, with 7 bases left in between. The CDR3 spans 13 residues. Germline CDR1 is MNHEY and CDR2 is SMNVEV (reference sequence). CDR3 loop: CASMRSSYNEQFF. The CDR3 bases are TGTGCCAGCATGAGGAGCTCCTACAATGAGCAGTTCTTC.

This clone was detected a few times. CDR3 residues: CASRPGSSGYEQYF. Written as DNA, the CDR3 is TGTGCCAGCAGGCCCGGGAGCTCCGGCTACGAGCAGTACTTC. The rearrangement joins TRBV6-5 to TRBJ2-7, with D perhaps matching TRBD2 (6 bases). This CDR3 has 14 amino acids. In germline, CDR1 is MNHEY, CDR2 SVGAGI. V was pared by 6 bases and J by 3 bases, with 15 bases between.